This is a list of T cell receptor beta chains from one sample in a study of T cell changes during pregnancy in multiple sclerosis. The assay was immunoSEQ multiplex PCR, and TCRdb's table has in-frame clones only and misses some. Among tens of thousands of clones listed, almost 95% were seen once. Sample: peripheral blood, taken in the first trimester of pregnancy. These receptors were taken from a female donor with multiple sclerosis, enrolled in a pregnancy study. Each CDR3 is given with its conserved first and last residue. A D gene is named only where the DNA matches it firmly. A row's size may be missing; if present it is once, few, many or a size class.

TRBJ2-3 TRBV6-4 . TRBD2 TGTGCCAGCAGTGAGGAGGGCGGGGGGCGTGAAGATACGCAGTATTTT CASSEEGGGREDTQYF
TRBJ2-7 TRBV7-2 . . TGTGCCAGCAGCCCTGCCTACGAGCAGTACTTC CASSPAYEQYF
TRBJ1-5 TRBV25-1 once TRBD1 TGTGCCAGCAGTGCAGCGGGACAGGGGGCTTTGGGTCAGCCCCAGCATTTT CASSAAGQGALGQPQHF
TRBJ1-2 TRBV6-5 . . TGTGCCAGCAGTCCGCCGGGACTTTATGGCTACACCTTC CASSPPGLYGYTF
TRBJ1-2 TRBV19 . . TGTGCCAGTAGTCCACAGGGCATGGATGGCTACACCTTC CASSPQGMDGYTF
TRBJ2-1 TRBV18 . . TGTGCCAGCTCACCTTTACTAGCTTCTTACAATGAGCAGTTCTTC CASSPLLASYNEQFF
TRBJ1-1 TRBV6-5 . . TGTGCCAGCAGCCTAACTACCCAGAGGACTGAAGCTTTCTTT CASSLTTQRTEAFF
TRBJ1-1 TRBV6-4 few TRBD1 TGTGCCAGCAGTGTTGATCCGGGACAGGGGGCTGAAGCTTTCTTT CASSVDPGQGAEAFF
TRBJ1-1 TRBV27 . . TGTGCCAGCAGTTTCTCGCCTCCGGGGAACACTGAAGCTTTCTTT CASSFSPPGNTEAFF
TRBJ2-3 TRBV11-3 . TRBD2 TGTGCCAGCAGCTTAGGGGACTGGCGGGGGGACCGCACAGATACGCAGTATTTT CASSLGDWRGDRTDTQYF
TRBJ2-7 TRBV6-1 . . TGTGCCAGCAGTGACGGGCAGGGCTACGAGCAGTACTTC CASSDGQGYEQYF
TRBJ2-2 TRBV9 . TRBD1 TGTGCCAGCAGCTCAGGGGACAGGGGGACCGGGGAGCTGTTTTTT CASSSGDRGTGELFF
TRBJ2-2 TRBV12-1 once . TGTGCCAGCACCCAAGGTAGCGGGGAAACCGGGGAGCTGTTTTTT CASTQGSGETGELFF
TRBJ1-3 TRBV21-1 . . TGTGCCAGCAGCACGCACGGGGGTTCGGGAAACACCATATATTTT CASSTHGGSGNTIYF
TRBJ2-1 TRBV7-6 . TRBD2 TGTGCCAGCAGCTTGGTTTTACTAGCGGGCGATGAGCAGTTCTTC CASSLVLLAGDEQFF
TRBJ1-5 TRBV6-1 . . TGTGCCAGCGTGCAGGGCAATCAGCCCCAGCATTTT CASVQGNQPQHF
TRBJ2-5 TRBV19 . . TGTGCCAGTAGTATCGGCCAGGCTCAAGAGACCCAGTACTTC CASSIGQAQETQYF
TRBJ1-1 TRBV18 . . TGTGCCAGCTCGAGAGAGGGCACTGAAGCTTTCTTT CASSREGTEAFF
TRBJ1-4 TRBV6-5 once TRBD1 TGTGCCAGCAGACAGGGGCAGGCTAAGGATGAAAAACTGTTTTTT CASRQGQAKDEKLFF
TRBJ1-2 TRBV4-1 . . TGCGCCAGCAGCCAAGAGGGGGGACCCTATGGCTACACCTTC CASSQEGGPYGYTF
TRBJ1-2 TRBV11-2 . . TGTGCCAGCAGCTTAGAGTGGGGGGGGCCCGTCGCTAACTATGGCTACACCTTC CASSLEWGGPVANYGYTF
TRBJ2-3 TRBV7-2 . . TGTGCCAGCAGCTTAGGATTAGTAAATACGCAGTATTTT CASSLGLVNTQYF
TRBJ2-1 TRBV5-4 . TRBD2 TGTGCCAGCAGCTTGGAAGGAGGCGGGGGGAAGAATGAGCAGTTCTTC CASSLEGGGGKNEQFF
TRBJ2-3 TRBV7-7 . TRBD2 TGTGCCAGCAGCCCAGACCTGGGGGGGTTGGATACGCAGTATTTT CASSPDLGGLDTQYF
TRBJ1-3 TRBV5-6 . . TGTGCCAGCAGCTTAGGAGACACCATATATTTT CASSLGDTIYF
TRBJ2-5 TRBV28 . . TGTGCCAGCAGTATGGGGGGGGGCGTTGAGACCCAGTACTTC CASSMGGGVETQYF
TRBJ1-2 TRBV6-5 . . TGTGCCAGCAGACAGGACAATCCCCTTTATGGCTACACCTTC CASRQDNPLYGYTF
TRBJ2-7 TRBV7-6 . . TGTGCCAGCAGCTCGGGAGCCTACGAGCAGTACTTC CASSSGAYEQYF